These 18 T cell receptor beta chains were sequenced from one sample in a study of PD-1 blockade in classical Hodgkin lymphoma (dated by TCRdb to 2020 to 2022). The library was obtained by the immunoSEQ multiplex PCR assay. In its TCRdb copy, this immuneACCESS table keeps in-frame sequences only and misses some clones. Where compared with another copy, unresolved V genes explain less than half of these, and the others have no known cause. Across this sample there are about 43,000 clones, with roughly 78% seen only once. Clones ranked in the top ten supply about 2.8% of the sample. The time point label corresponds to: cycle 2 day 1 (C2D1) of nivolumab. All trial patients had relapsed after autologous stem cell transplantation, with cohorts A, B and C differing in prior brentuximab vedotin exposure. The material sequenced was peripheral blood mononuclear cells (PBMCs), taken before the second cycle of nivolumab. The receptors were gathered from a human donor with classical Hodgkin lymphoma.

The chain couples TRBV27 to TRBJ2-7; D gene unclear. CDR3 length equals 11 residues. Germline CDR1 and CDR2: MNHEY and SMNVEV (reference sequence). V was clipped by 4 bases and J by 0 bases, with 1 base between them. The CDR3 bases are TGTGCCAGCAGTTCCTCCTACGAGCAGTACTTC. Translating it yields CASSSSYEQYF.

This chain connects TRBV5-6 to TRBJ2-5; weak D call: TRBD1 (5 bases). V gave up 3 bases and J gave up 5 bases, with 8 bases separating them. This CDR3 is built from 12 residues. Germline V gives CDR1 SGHDT, CDR2 YYEEEE. The CDR3 spells CASSSAGETQYF. The CDR3 nucleotides read TGTGCCAGCAGCTCTGCAGGGGAGACCCAGTACTTC.

As for this clone: A much bigger clone sits one base away, suggesting this may be a read error. The chain has TRBV7-6 and TRBJ2-7; D is possibly TRBD2 (6 bases). The germline V gene encodes CDR1 SGHVS and CDR2 FNYEAQ. The CDR3 runs 12 residues. CDR3 residues: CATIGGSYGQYF. In DNA, the CDR3 is TGTGCCACCATCGGAGGGTCCTACGGGCAGTACTTC.

This clone was recorded once. The chain uses TRBV15 and TRBJ2-5, with D perhaps assigned TRBD1 or TRBD2 (5 bases each). There are 13 residues in the CDR3. The V end lost 0 bases, the J end lost 6 bases, and 8 bases lay between the germline ends. CDR1 is LNHNV, CDR2 YYDKDF, per germline (reference sequence). CDR3 residues: CATSREWGKTQYF. Here the CDR3 DNA reads TGTGCCACCAGCAGAGAGTGGGGGAAGACCCAGTACTTC. The whole variable domain, filled in from reference TRBV15 and TRBJ2-5, reads DAMVIQNPRYQVTQFGKPVTLSCSQTLNHNVMYWYQQKSSQAPKLLFHYYDKDFNNEADTPDNFQSRRPNTSFCFLDIRSPGLGDTAMYLCATSREWGKTQYFGPGTRLLVL.

Turning to this clone: A read error may produce the germline difference seen at one junction end. The genes are TRBV7-7 and TRBJ2-5; 11 bases are a match to TRBD2. There are 17 residues in the CDR3. The germline V gene has CDR1 SSHAT and CDR2 FNYEAQ (reference sequence). CDR3 bases: TGTGCTAGCAGCCCAGGGTTAGCGGGAGGGCCAAGTGAGACCCAGTACTTC. Its protein is CASSPGLAGGPSETQYF.

In regard to this clone: One end of the junction is discordant with germline, which a read error may explain. In DNA, the CDR3 is TGTGCCAGCAGTAACCCCAGTGTTCGAAACTTC. Its protein product is CASSNPSVRNF. V usage is TRBV6-5 and J usage is TRBJ2-5; D gene unclear. This CDR3 is 11 amino acids long. Germline V gene sequence: CDR1 MNHEY, CDR2 SVGAGI.

V and J are TRBV6-1 and TRBJ2-7; the D is unclear. Germline V gives CDR1 MNHNS, CDR2 SASEGT. V shed 5 bases and J shed 2 bases, with 4 bases lying between them. The CDR3 totals 11 residues. The CDR3 bases are TGTGCCAGCAGTAAGGCCTACGAGCAGTACTTC. This gives the protein CASSKAYEQYF.

The chain combines TRBV14 with TRBJ2-7; D perhaps matches TRBD1 (6 bases). Between the trimmed V and J ends, which lost 4 bases and 3 bases, there was a span of 13 bases. This CDR3 has 14 amino acids. Germline assignment: CDR1 SGHDN and CDR2 FVKESK. The CDR3 sequence: CASSPGWTVYEQYF. In DNA, the CDR3 is TGTGCCAGCAGCCCAGGATGGACAGTCTACGAGCAGTACTTC. Variable domain in full (rest from reference TRBV14 and TRBJ2-7): EAGVTQFPSHSVIEKGQTVTLRCDPISGHDNLYWYRRVMGKEIKFLLHFVKESKQDESGMPNNRFLAERTGGTYSTLKVQPAELEDSGVYFCASSPGWTVYEQYFGPGTRLTVT.

The chain links TRBV6-5 to TRBJ1-1; D unresolved. This CDR3 is 15 amino acids long. Germline CDR1 and CDR2: MNHEY and SVGAGI. Trimming cost V 7 bases and J 5 bases, with 20 bases left between them. The CDR3 reads CASKLPLAGGTEAFF. The CDR3 nucleotides are TGTGCCAGCAAACTACCGCTGGCGGGTGGGACTGAAGCTTTCTTT.

The chain combines TRBV18 with TRBJ1-1; tentative D call: TRBD1 (6 bases). The CDR3 totals 13 residues. Trimming cost V 6 bases and J 1 base, with 9 bases left between them. Germline CDR1 reads KGHSH; CDR2 reads LQKENI. This CDR3 reads CASSQGPNTEAFF. CDR3 sequence (DNA): TGTGCCAGCTCTCAGGGGCCGAACACTGAAGCTTTCTTT.

Remarks on this clone: At the DNA level, this CDR3 is encoded by other sequences in the same sample as well. The chain links TRBV6-1 to TRBJ2-1; D may be TRBD2 (6 bases). Trimming left V 2 bases short and J 4 bases short, with 9 bases between. The CDR3 length is 14 residues. Germline values: CDR1 MNHNS, CDR2 SASEGT. Written as DNA, the CDR3 is TGTGCCAGCAGTGAATTAGCGGCTTACAATGAGCAGTTCTTC. Its translation is CASSELAAYNEQFF.

The gene calls are TRBV6-5 and TRBJ2-7, with D perhaps matching TRBD2 (6 bases). The length of the CDR3 is 14 residues. Per the germline V gene, CDR1 is MNHEY and CDR2 is SVGAGI. V lost 3 bases, J lost 7 bases, and 16 bases lay in between. The CDR3 here is CASSYPGGGGEQYF. DNA of the CDR3: TGTGCCAGCAGTTATCCCGGAGGAGGAGGGGAGCAGTACTTC.

The chain has TRBV7-9 and TRBJ2-1, with 9 nucleotides matching TRBD1. The CDR3 runs 15 residues. Germline trimming cut 4 bases from V and 8 bases from J; bases unmatched to any gene: 9. The V gene's germline CDR1 is SEHNR and CDR2 FQNEAQ (reference sequence). CDR3 DNA sequence: TGTGCCAGCAGCTCGGTACAGGGGGCGAGGGATGAGCAGTTCTTC. Residues: CASSSVQGARDEQFF. Combining the CDR3 with reference TRBV7-9 and TRBJ2-1 gives the whole variable domain DTGVSQNPRHKITKRGQNVTFRCDPISEHNRLYWYRQTLGQGPEFLTYFQNEAQLEKSRLLSDRFSAERPKGSFSTLEIQRTEQGDSAMYLCASSSVQGARDEQFFGPGTRLTVL.

This clone was picked up a small number of times. The V and J genes are TRBV4-2 and TRBJ2-1; D is possibly TRBD1 (6 bases). V lost 5 bases to trimming and J lost 8 bases, with 16 bases between them. Germline CDR1 reads LGHNA; CDR2 reads YNFKEQ. The CDR3 extends over 14 amino acids. The CDR3 region is CASSTTTGYDEQFF. CDR3 sequence (DNA): TGTGCCAGCAGCACGACGACAGGTTACGATGAGCAGTTCTTC.

The chain couples TRBV4-3 to TRBJ2-7, with D possibly called TRBD1 or TRBD2 (6 bases each). This CDR3 is 18 amino acids long. With 0 bases removed from V and 6 bases from J, the gap between germline ends came to 24 bases. CDR1 is LGHNA, CDR2 YSLEER, per germline. CDR3 region: CASSQDPQGTGVPREQYF. DNA for the CDR3: TGCGCCAGCAGCCAAGATCCGCAGGGGACGGGGGTTCCCCGCGAGCAGTACTTC.

The chain is built from TRBV19 and TRBJ1-2; tentatively, D is TRBD1 (6 bases). Trimming took 0 bases from V and 6 from J, leaving 8 bases between them. The germline V gene has CDR1 LNHDA and CDR2 SQIVND (reference sequence). The CDR3 sequence is 13 residues long. CDR3 nucleotides: TGTGCCAGTAGTATAGACAGGGGCAATGGCTACACCTTC. Translation gives CASSIDRGNGYTF.

The count of this clone is one. This rearrangement joins TRBV28 to TRBJ2-4, with D tentatively TRBD2 (5 bases). The CDR3 totals 14 residues. Trimming removed 8 bases from V and 1 base from J, with 12 bases in between. The germline gives CDR1 MDHEN, CDR2 SYDVKM. CDR3: CASEGFLAKNIQYF. In nucleotides, the CDR3 is TGTGCCAGCGAGGGTTTCCTGGCCAAAAACATTCAGTACTTC.

In DNA, the CDR3 is TGCGCCAGCAGCCAGTTCGGAGTAAATGAGCAGTTCTTC. Translating gives CASSQFGVNEQFF. The chain uses TRBV4-3 and TRBJ2-1, with D unresolved. This CDR3 spans 13 amino acids. The ends were cut back, 3 bases at V and 7 bases at J, with 10 bases in the middle. Per germline, CDR1 LGHNA and CDR2 YSLEER.